This TCR beta chain comes out of a study of Tregs in tolerant kidney transplant recipients. General observations from the study: Validation in larger populations is needed because few patients were studied. This study did not directly address biological reproducibility. Expanding Tregs on activated donor B cells appeared to best identify donor-specific TCRbeta clones.

About this clone itself: The target antigen is unknown.

This CDR3 is built from 18 residues. The protocol was immunoSEQ multiplex PCR, while the TCRdb copy is restricted to in-frame clones and leaves out a portion. The sample yields some 68,000 clones, about four fifths seen once. CD4+CD25+CD127- Tregs, CD4+CD25- non-Tregs, CD4 and CD8 cells were sorted. Sequenced sample: CD4+ T cells from blood. The chain links TRBV21-1 to TRBJ2-1. TRBV21-1 is termed a pseudogene. This clonotype originated in a human donor in good health. The CDR3 bases are TGTGCCAGCAGCAAAAAGAGTCGGGCACTTAGCTCCTACAATGAGCAGTTCTTC. It yields the protein CASSKKSRALSSYNEQFF.